Sequencing of this TCR beta chain was carried out in a study of blood T cells in healthy people across ages. Overall study: T cells yielded about one barcoded beta molecule per two cells through template switching. Findings and caveats of the study: TCR beta diversity per million T cells fell roughly linearly with age.

This clonotype appeared a few times. Its antigen is undetermined. A second PCR, run for about 7 to 11 cycles, used a sample-barcoded 5' primer plus a J-beta primer mix. Carrying 12 random nucleotides, a template-switch adaptor labeled each individual cDNA molecule. TCRdb processed the 5' RACE reads anew with MiXCR; each CDR3 protein has one entry. The data contain roughly 930,000 distinct CDR3 sequences, about 48% of them singletons. Germline V gives CDR1 MNHEY, CDR2 SMNVEV (reference sequence). CDR3 length: 17 residues. The V end was cut by 3 bases, the J end by 0 bases, with 15 bases between. The chain employs TRBV27 and TRBJ1-5; perhaps TRBD1 as D (6 bases). This TCR was sampled from a man younger than 40 in good health. The material sequenced was blood. This CDR3 is CASSLGTGRYSNQPQHF. In DNA, the CDR3 is TGTGCCAGCAGTTTGGGAACAGGGAGATATAGCAATCAGCCCCAGCATTTT.